Below are 23 T cell receptor beta chains sequenced from a single sample in a study of T-cell reconstitution after alpha-beta-depleted transplantation in children (dated by TCRdb to about 2016). The library was built by means of PCR. The sequencer was an Illumina HiSeq 2500. TCR library preparation used molecular barcoding, with unique molecular identifiers applied to normalize quantification of the TCRbeta repertoire. The public reads were quality trimmed at Q25 with fastp and then assembled into clones with MiXCR by TCRdb, keeping productive beta chains. Each CDR3 protein gets just one entry, which takes the most common genes and DNA from the rows behind it. This sample holds about 610,000 distinct CDR3 sequences; over 9.5% were observed only once. The top ten clonotypes cover about 4.3% of the sample. This specimen was PBMCs from the stem cell graft donor, taken from the stem cell graft. The receptors shown here come from a human donor who donated a stem cell graft to a child with acute myeloid leukemia.

The CDR3 sequence is CASSRGGLAGFSYNEQFF. The DNA of the CDR3 is TGTGCCAGCAGTCGCGGGGGTCTAGCGGGGTTTTCCTACAATGAGCAGTTCTTC. The genes are TRBV11-1 and TRBJ2-1; 9 positions agree with TRBD2. Germline V gene sequence: CDR1 SGHAT, CDR2 FQDESV (reference sequence). J was trimmed by 1 base and V by 6 bases; bases with no gene match: 13. The CDR3 runs 18 residues.

This clonotype came up many times. This chain connects TRBV12-5 to TRBJ2-2; 9 bases fit TRBD2. In germline, CDR1 is LGHNT, CDR2 FRNRAP. CDR3 length: 21 residues. The ends lost 0 bases at V and 0 bases at J; junction bases unmatched: 14. This CDR3 reads CASGLVDRILAGTPNTGELFF. The DNA of the CDR3 is TGTGCTAGTGGTTTGGTAGATAGAATTCTAGCGGGAACCCCGAACACCGGGGAGCTGTTTTTT. Variable domain in full (rest from reference TRBV12-5 and TRBJ2-2): DARVTQTPRHKVTEMGQEVTMRCQPILGHNTVFWYRQTMMQGLELLAYFRNRAPLDDSGMPKDRFSAEMPDATLATLKIQPSEPRDSAVYFCASGLVDRILAGTPNTGELFFGEGSRLTVL.

This clonotype was detected ten times or more. This sequence joins TRBV7-2 and TRBJ2-1, with D unclear. Deletions cut 3 bases from V and 0 bases from J, with 12 bases between. Germline assignment: CDR1 SGHTA and CDR2 FQGNSA. This CDR3 is built from 16 residues. The CDR3 sequence: CASSFRAVSSYNEQFF. The DNA of the CDR3 is TGTGCCAGCAGCTTTAGGGCGGTAAGCTCCTACAATGAGCAGTTCTTC.

This clonotype was seen more than once but under ten times. The chain joins TRBV20-1 to TRBJ2-1; TRBD2 matches at 14 bases. This CDR3 spans 16 amino acids. Looked up from germline, CDR1 is DFQATT and CDR2 is SNEGSKA (reference sequence). The V gene end was trimmed by 1 base and the J gene end by 10 bases; junction bases not matched to a gene: 9. CDR3 bases: TGCAGTGCTAGAGGGGGGACTAGCGGGAGATGGGGCGAGCAGTTCTTC. Translating it yields CSARGGTSGRWGEQFF.

This clonotype was counted only a few times. The DNA of the CDR3 is TGTGCCAGCAGTGCTTTAAGGAGCTCCTACGAGCAGTACTTC. Amino acids: CASSALRSSYEQYF. This chain connects TRBV6-1 to TRBJ2-7; D call uncertain. V dropped 4 bases and J dropped 0 bases, with 10 bases sitting between them. The CDR3 extends over 14 amino acids. Germline V gene data show CDR1 as MNHNS and CDR2 as SASEGT.

This clonotype was observed a few times. The rearrangement joins TRBV7-2 to TRBJ1-1, with D maybe TRBD1 (5 bases). This CDR3 comprises 14 residues. V dropped 4 bases and J dropped 1 base, with 10 bases sitting between them. CDR1 is SGHTA, CDR2 FQGNSA, per germline. DNA of the CDR3: TGTGCCAGCAGCTCTCTCGGGGGGAACACTGAAGCTTTCTTT. It encodes CASSSLGGNTEAFF.

This clonotype occurred many times. The chain is built from TRBV6-5 and TRBJ2-7, with TRBD2 as a possible D gene (5 bases). The V and J ends lost 6 bases and 7 bases respectively, with 19 bases between them. CDR1 is MNHEY and CDR2 is SVGAGI in the germline V gene. The CDR3 runs 14 residues. The CDR3, as DNA: TGTGCCAGCAGAAACTCGATGGGAGCGAGGGAGCAGTACTTC. Its translation is CASRNSMGAREQYF.

This clonotype was observed at least ten times. The V gene is TRBV9, the J gene TRBJ2-7, with D maybe TRBD2 (5 bases). V was clipped by 2 bases and J by 3 bases, with 15 bases between them. The CDR3 has 15 amino acids. From germline, CDR1 is SGDLS and CDR2 YYNGEE. This chain's CDR3 is CASSVGGSGGYEQYF. The CDR3 bases are TGTGCCAGCAGCGTTGGAGGTTCCGGTGGCTACGAGCAGTACTTC.

This chain joins TRBV6-1 and TRBJ2-7; the D gene is possibly TRBD2 (6 bases). In germline, CDR1 is MNHNS, CDR2 SASEGT. The CDR3 contains 13 residues. V gave up 8 bases and J gave up 1 base, with 12 bases separating them. The DNA for the CDR3 is TGTGCCAGCTTCCGGAGCGGGTCCTACGAGCAGTACTTC. It encodes CASFRSGSYEQYF.

This clonotype occurred many times. The rearrangement joins TRBV12-3 or TRBV12-4 to TRBJ1-6; 7 bases are shared with TRBD1. J gave up 5 bases and V 10 bases, and 5 bases lay outside the gene matches. CDR3 length equals 13 residues. CDR3 sequence: CATRQGDNSPLHF. The DNA of the CDR3 is TGTGCCACGAGACAGGGAGATAATTCACCCCTCCACTTT.

The sample holds a few counts of this clonotype. CDR3 nucleotide sequence: TGTGCCAGCAGCTGGACCACTGAAGCTTTCTTT. Its translation is CASSWTTEAFF. The V call is TRBV7-2, the J call TRBJ1-1, with D unresolved. Germline loops: CDR1 SGHTA, CDR2 FQGNSA. The CDR3 has 11 residues. V lost 4 bases to trimming and J lost 4 bases, with 4 bases between them.

This clonotype was detected ten times or more. This sequence joins TRBV7-3 and TRBJ1-4; 8 bases are shared with TRBD1. Germline assignment: CDR1 SGHTA and CDR2 FQGTGA. The CDR3 has 17 amino acids. Trimming at V came to 5 bases and at J to 1 base, leaving 9 bases not matched to a gene. DNA of the CDR3: TGTGCCAGCAGCCCCGACTCGGACAGGGTAACTAATGAAAAACTGTTTTTT. Its protein is CASSPDSDRVTNEKLFF.

This clonotype was seen many times. The chain employs TRBV7-8 and TRBJ2-1; perhaps D is TRBD1 or TRBD2 (5 bases each). This CDR3 has 15 residues. V was shortened by 3 bases and J by 1 base, with 10 bases between the two germline ends. Germline V gene data show CDR1 as SGHVS and CDR2 as FQNEAQ. Written as DNA, the CDR3 is TGTGCCAGCAGCTTTGGGGGAGAGTCCTACAATGAGCAGTTCTTC. It specifies CASSFGGESYNEQFF.

The CDR3 nucleotides are TGCGCCAGCAGCTCTAACCCAGAGGATTCACCCCTCCACTTT. Its protein is CASSSNPEDSPLHF. This chain joins TRBV5-1 and TRBJ1-6; no clear D. V lost 3 bases to trimming and J lost 8 bases, with 12 bases between them. CDR1 is SGHRS and CDR2 is YFSETQ in the germline V gene. The CDR3 is made up of 14 amino acids.

This clonotype was seen more than once but under ten times. The chain couples TRBV21-1 to TRBJ2-4. TRBV21-1 is termed a pseudogene. The CDR3 has 17 amino acids. In nucleotides, the CDR3 is TGTGCCAGCAGCAAAGCGCTAAGGGGGTTAACCAAAAACATTCAGTACTTC. Protein product: CASSKALRGLTKNIQYF.

This clonotype has just a few counts. The J gene is TRBJ1-2, the V gene TRBV7-9; TRBD1 matches 9 bases. With 5 bases clipped from V and 4 bases from J, the junction kept 8 bases outside the gene matches. From germline, CDR1 is SEHNR and CDR2 FQNEAQ (reference sequence). CDR3 length: 15 amino acids. In DNA form, the CDR3 reads TGTGCCAGCAGCGTAGGGGGACAGGGCGGCTATGGCTACACCTTC. Its protein is CASSVGGQGGYGYTF.

The rearrangement joins TRBV29-1 to TRBJ2-5; 7 bases match TRBD1. Germline CDR1 is SQVTM and CDR2 is ANQGSEA. Trimming cost V 7 bases and J 5 bases; bases outside gene matches: 7. This CDR3 contains 12 residues. CDR3 in amino acids: CSDSRGRETQYF. In nucleotides, the CDR3 is TGCAGCGACTCGAGGGGGCGGGAGACCCAGTACTTC.

This clonotype appeared a few times. The chain carries TRBV20-1 and TRBJ2-1; D tentatively fits TRBD1 or TRBD2 (5 bases each). V was clipped by 3 bases and J by 7 bases, with 19 bases between them. This CDR3 is built from 15 residues. The V gene's germline CDR1 is DFQATT and CDR2 SNEGSKA (reference sequence). The CDR3 loop is CSARWDPGPMNEQFF. As DNA, the CDR3 is TGCAGTGCTAGGTGGGATCCGGGACCGATGAATGAGCAGTTCTTC.

This clonotype occurred a few times. This rearrangement joins TRBV7-2 to TRBJ2-7; 7 bases agree with TRBD2. Germline loops: CDR1 SGHTA, CDR2 FQGNSA. CDR3 size: 16 residues. Trimming took 5 bases from V and 4 from J; bases not matched to a gene: 14. CDR3 sequence reads: CASSDVGPSGRYEQYF. CDR3 nucleotide sequence: TGTGCCAGCAGCGACGTGGGCCCTAGCGGCAGATACGAGCAGTACTTC.

There are many counts of this clonotype. This rearrangement joins TRBV6-5 to TRBJ2-4; D not certain. Germline CDR1 reads MNHEY; CDR2 reads SVGAGI. This CDR3 has 15 amino acids. V was cut by 6 bases and J by 0 bases, with 12 bases left in between. CDR3 nucleotides: TGTGCCAGCAGCTACAGCATGCTAGCCAAAAACATTCAGTACTTC. It encodes CASSYSMLAKNIQYF.

The chain is built from TRBV20-1 and TRBJ2-5; perhaps TRBD2 as D (5 bases). The CDR3 is made up of 15 amino acids. V dropped 3 bases and J dropped 1 base, with 15 bases sitting between them. The V gene's germline CDR1 is DFQATT and CDR2 SNEGSKA (reference sequence). The CDR3 nucleotides read TGCAGTGCTAGTTCTGTGCGGACTCCCCAAGAGACCCAGTACTTC. Its translation is CSASSVRTPQETQYF.

This clonotype was detected a few times. This chain joins TRBV11-2 and TRBJ2-6; D perhaps matches TRBD1 (5 bases). Deletions cut 1 base from V and 0 bases from J, with 16 bases between. This CDR3 has 19 amino acids. Germline lookup yields CDR1 SGHAT and CDR2 FQNNGV. The CDR3 DNA is TGTGCCAGCAGCTTAGTAAGGGGCTCCCGTAGCTCTGGGGCCAACGTCCTGACTTTC. Translation gives CASSLVRGSRSSGANVLTF.

The chain recombines TRBV7-8 with TRBJ2-3; 13 positions agree with TRBD2. The ends lost 1 base at V and 1 base at J; junction bases unmatched: 5. CDR1 SGHVS and CDR2 FQNEAQ come from the germline V gene. This CDR3 comprises 18 residues. This chain's CDR3 is CASSLGTSGSWGTDTQYF. The CDR3 nucleotides are TGTGCCAGCAGCTTAGGGACTAGCGGGAGTTGGGGCACAGATACGCAGTATTTT.